These T cell receptor beta chains were read from a single sample in a study of T-cell reconstitution after alpha-beta-depleted transplantation in children. TCRdb re-analysed the PCR reads in MiXCR, keeping a single row per CDR3 protein. The sample includes 210,000 or so distinct CDR3 sequences, roughly 10% of them seen just once. Sample: PBMCs, taken before TCRalphabeta/CD19-depleted stem cell transplant. The origin of the receptors is a child younger than two with acute myeloid leukemia, due to receive a stem cell transplant. CDR3s include the opening cysteine and the closing phenylalanine or tryptophan. A D gene is named only where the DNA matches it firmly. The size entry is marked missing in some rows and otherwise reads once, few, many or a size class.

j_call,clone_size,d_call,v_call,cdr3_aa,cdr3_nt
TRBJ1-5,few,NA,TRBV28,CASRPRIWGNQPQHF,TGTGCCAGCAGACCTAGGATATGGGGCAATCAGCCCCAGCATTTT
TRBJ2-5,many,NA,TRBV7-9,CASSFAGRETQYF,TGTGCCAGCAGCTTCGCGGGTCGAGAGACCCAGTACTTC
TRBJ2-7,many,NA,TRBV6-4,CASSDSLALTYEQYF,TGTGCCAGCAGTGACTCTCTCGCACTAACCTACGAGCAGTACTTC
TRBJ2-1,NA,TRBD1,TRBV11-2,CASSPTGAGNEQFF,TGTGCCAGCAGCCCGACAGGGGCGGGCAATGAGCAGTTCTTC
TRBJ1-2,many,TRBD1,TRBV6-1,CASRNSGTGEPSNYGYTF,TGTGCCAGCAGGAATTCCGGGACAGGGGAACCCTCTAACTATGGCTACACCTTC
TRBJ2-3,NA,TRBD2,TRBV30,CAWSVAGTSFTDTQYF,TGTGCCTGGAGTGTTGCCGGGACTAGCTTCACAGATACGCAGTATTTT
TRBJ2-1,few,TRBD2,TRBV6-1,CASSVGGGNEQFF,TGTGCCAGCAGTGTCGGGGGGGGGAATGAGCAGTTCTTC
TRBJ1-2,many,TRBD1,TRBV4-3,CASSQDRGLGYTF,TGCGCCAGCAGCCAAGACAGGGGGCTAGGCTACACCTTC
TRBJ1-4,many,NA,TRBV20-1,CSASRPNEKLFF,TGCAGTGCTTCCCGGCCTAATGAAAAACTGTTTTTT
TRBJ2-3,many,NA,TRBV5-5,CASSLGPPPNTQYF,TGTGCCAGCAGCTTGGGACCCCCACCAAATACGCAGTATTTT
TRBJ2-3,many,TRBD2,TRBV19,CASSSSGTSGRGNTQYF,TGTGCCAGTAGTTCTTCCGGGACTAGCGGGAGGGGGAATACGCAGTATTTT
TRBJ2-7,NA,NA,TRBV29-1,CSVEDLAGEASGEQYF,TGCAGCGTTGAAGATTTGGCAGGGGAGGCGTCTGGCGAGCAGTACTTC
TRBJ2-5,many,TRBD1,TRBV5-1,CASSFGQGLETQYF,TGCGCCAGCAGCTTTGGACAGGGGTTAGAGACCCAGTACTTC
TRBJ1-5,NA,NA,TRBV29-1,CSVESTEQAQHF,TGCAGCGTTGAATCGACAGAGCAGGCCCAGCATTTT
TRBJ2-7,many,TRBD2,TRBV11-2,CASSPRTSGSPRSYEQYF,TGTGCCAGCAGCCCGAGGACTAGCGGGAGCCCCAGGTCCTACGAGCAGTACTTC
TRBJ1-1,many,NA,TRBV2,CASCGGRTEAFF,TGTGCCAGCTGTGGGGGGCGAACTGAAGCTTTCTTT
TRBJ1-5,many,NA,TRBV28,CASSFKAGINQPQHF,TGTGCCAGCAGTTTTAAGGCAGGAATCAATCAGCCCCAGCATTTT
TRBJ2-2,few,TRBD2,TRBV7-2,CASSISGVNTGELFF,TGTGCCAGCAGCATTAGCGGGGTGAACACCGGGGAGCTGTTTTTT
TRBJ2-7,many,NA,TRBV5-1,CASSFGPPGEQYF,TGCGCCAGCAGCTTCGGACCGCCCGGCGAGCAGTACTTC
TRBJ1-1,many,NA,TRBV3-1,CASSQRRVTEAFF,TGTGCCAGCAGCCAGAGGAGGGTCACTGAAGCTTTCTTT
TRBJ1-5,many,NA,TRBV11-2,CASSLGSQPQHF,TGTGCCAGCAGCTTAGGGTCTCAGCCCCAGCATTTT
TRBJ2-7,many,NA,TRBV20-1,CSARESGSSYEQYF,TGCAGTGCTAGAGAATCCGGGAGCTCCTACGAGCAGTACTTC
TRBJ2-3,many,TRBD2,TRBV27,CASSSRRGGNTDTQYF,TGTGCCAGCAGCAGTAGACGGGGGGGCAACACAGATACGCAGTATTTT
TRBJ1-2,NA,NA,TRBV18,CASSPPVSYYGYTF,TGTGCCAGCTCACCACCGGTCTCCTACTATGGCTACACCTTC
TRBJ1-1,many,TRBD1,TRBV24-1,CAARGQGGTEAFF,TGTGCCGCTCGGGGACAGGGTGGAACTGAAGCTTTCTTT
TRBJ1-1,NA,NA,TRBV3-1,CASCQDSPVNTEAFF,TGTGCCTCCTGCCAAGATTCCCCCGTCAACACTGAAGCTTTCTTT
TRBJ2-2,many,NA,TRBV27,CASSLLGRATGELFF,TGTGCCAGCAGTTTACTTGGCAGGGCAACCGGGGAGCTGTTTTTT
TRBJ2-1,many,NA,TRBV5-1,CASSLSYNEQFF,TGCGCCAGCAGCTTGTCCTACAATGAGCAGTTCTTC
TRBJ1-4,many,TRBD1,TRBV7-1,CASSSGLDRGSEKLFF,TGTGCCAGCAGCTCTGGTCTGGACAGGGGAAGTGAAAAACTGTTTTTT
TRBJ1-4,many,NA,TRBV5-1,CASSVGRGNEKLFF,TGCGCCAGCAGCGTCGGGCGCGGTAATGAAAAACTGTTTTTT
TRBJ2-7,NA,NA,TRBV20-1,CSAKLGDYEQYF,TGCAGTGCCAAGCTCGGGGACTACGAGCAGTACTTC
TRBJ2-3,many,NA,TRBV29-1,CSVVGVTDTQYF,TGCAGCGTTGTAGGGGTCACAGATACGCAGTATTTT
TRBJ2-5,many,NA,TRBV9,CASSVSPSGETQYF,TGTGCCAGCAGCGTATCCCCCTCCGGGGAGACCCAGTACTTC
TRBJ1-5,many,NA,TRBV14,CASSQGGLGQPQHF,TGTGCCAGCAGCCAAGGGGGCTTGGGTCAGCCCCAGCATTTT
TRBJ1-5,NA,NA,TRBV28,CASSEGRDQPQHF,TGTGCCAGCAGTGAGGGACGAGATCAGCCCCAGCATTTT
TRBJ1-1,few,NA,TRBV11-3,CASSPRAGSEAFF,TGTGCCAGCAGCCCCCGGGCAGGCTCTGAAGCTTTCTTT
TRBJ1-1,many,TRBD1,TRBV5-1,CASSPLDRDTEAFF,TGCGCCAGCAGCCCCCTGGACAGGGACACTGAAGCTTTCTTT
TRBJ2-1,many,NA,TRBV18,CASSSYHGLNEQFF,TGTGCCAGCTCATCCTATCACGGGTTGAATGAGCAGTTCTTC
TRBJ1-2,many,NA,TRBV19,CASRLQGTYYGYTF,TGTGCCAGTAGGTTGCAGGGGACGTACTATGGCTACACCTTC
TRBJ2-4,many,NA,TRBV7-2,CASSLAQGQNIQYF,TGTGCCAGCAGCTTAGCTCAGGGTCAAAACATTCAGTACTTC
TRBJ1-4,many,TRBD1,TRBV20-1,CSARGRTGYNEKLFF,TGCAGTGCTAGAGGGCGGACAGGGTATAATGAAAAACTGTTTTTT
TRBJ1-2,many,NA,TRBV20-1,CSAQNGAGYGYTF,TGCAGTGCCCAGAACGGGGCGGGTTATGGCTACACCTTC
TRBJ2-4,many,NA,TRBV20-1,CSAHWTPWVLYF,TGCAGTGCCCACTGGACCCCATGGGTCCTATACTTC
TRBJ2-3,NA,NA,TRBV11-3,CASSYGASTDTQYF,TGTGCCAGCAGCTACGGGGCTAGCACAGATACGCAGTATTTT
TRBJ1-3,many,NA,TRBV6-2/TRBV6-3,CASTSRLPGNTIYF,TGTGCCAGCACCTCAAGACTCCCTGGAAACACCATATATTTT
TRBJ2-7,many,NA,TRBV20-1,CSALSMGGLYEQYF,TGCAGTGCTCTTTCTATGGGGGGGCTCTACGAGCAGTACTTC
TRBJ1-5,many,TRBD1,TRBV12-3/TRBV12-4,CASSLRDRLYSNQPQHF,TGTGCCAGCAGTCTCCGGGACAGACTCTATAGCAATCAGCCCCAGCATTTT
TRBJ1-4,many,NA,TRBV7-2,CASSLGRSGKLFF,TGTGCCAGCAGCTTAGGGAGATCGGGAAAACTGTTTTTT
TRBJ2-7,many,NA,TRBV9,CASSVGPPYEQYF,TGTGCCAGCAGCGTAGGACCCCCCTACGAGCAGTACTTC
TRBJ1-1,many,NA,TRBV5-1,CASSRSSGTFNTEAFF,TGCGCCAGCAGTCGGTCCTCCGGGACCTTCAACACTGAAGCTTTCTTT
TRBJ1-1,many,NA,TRBV27,CASSPTGYSTTDHRNTEAFF,TGTGCCAGCAGTCCAACCGGATATTCAACGACCGACCACCGGAACACTGAAGCTTTCTTT
TRBJ1-4,many,TRBD1,TRBV20-1,CSPNDPVGQGNEKLFF,TGCAGTCCTAATGATCCGGTGGGACAGGGCAATGAAAAACTGTTTTTT
TRBJ2-7,many,TRBD2,TRBV27,CASSPLAVGLEYF,TGTGCCAGCAGCCCACTAGCGGTTGGGCTGGAGTACTTC